In its sample, the clone carrying this TCR beta chain was seen many times. Its antigen is still unknown. The data originate from a study of T cells after yellow fever vaccination. In making TCR cDNA, 5'RACE template switching added a universal primer site and UMIs to it. Each CDR3 protein gets one entry after TCRdb re-called the 5' RACE reads with MiXCR. The table has around 320,000 distinct CDR3 sequences, roughly 10% seen once. Study results and limitations: Re-detected after boosting: most primary clones, around 97% of CD4 and around 86% of CD8.

This clonotype originated in a man between 18 and 29 years old who received the YFV17D yellow fever vaccine. This specimen was CD4+ T cells sorted from PBMCs, taken 45 days after the yellow fever booster vaccination.

The DNA for the CDR3 is TGTGCCAGCAGTTTTATCGGTTTGTCCGGGGAGCTGTTTTTT. Its translation is CASSFIGLSGELFF. V gene TRBV28 combines with J gene TRBJ2-2; D unresolved. V lost 3 bases and J 6 bases, leaving 11 bases between the germline ends. Per germline, CDR1 MDHEN and CDR2 SYDVKM. The CDR3 has 14 residues.